A single sample is the source of the 14 T cell receptor beta chains below, sequenced in a study of T cell responses to AZD1222 COVID-19 vaccine. The protocol was immunoSEQ multiplex PCR, while the TCRdb copy is restricted to in-frame clones and leaves out a portion. The sample lists about 180,000 clones, approximately 86% occurring once. The source was peripheral blood, collected 28 days after the second AZD1222 dose. Every receptor here comes from an adult who received the AZD1222 COVID-19 vaccine.

The V and J genes are TRBV5-1 and TRBJ2-2; 7 bases align to TRBD1. Germline V gives CDR1 SGHRS, CDR2 YFSETQ. Trimming removed 4 bases from V and 0 bases from J; junction bases left unmatched: 3. The CDR3 consists of 15 residues. The CDR3 region has the DNA TGCGCCAGCAGCCCCGGGACAGCGAACACCGGGGAGCTGTTTTTT. Amino acid sequence: CASSPGTANTGELFF. The variable domain in full, completed from reference TRBV5-1 and TRBJ2-2, reads KAGVTQTPRYLIKTRGQQVTLSCSPISGHRSVSWYQQTPGQGLQFLFEYFSETQRNKGNFPGRFSGRQFSNSRSEMNVSTLELGDSALYLCASSPGTANTGELFFGEGSRLTVL.

V usage is TRBV20-1 and J usage is TRBJ2-5; D remains unclear. Trimming pared 5 bases from V and 5 bases from J, leaving 6 bases between. The CDR3 covers 10 residues. The germline CDR1 and CDR2 sequences are DFQATT and SNEGSKA (reference sequence). Here the CDR3 reads CSAGWETQYF. The CDR3 bases are TGCAGTGCTGGGTGGGAGACCCAGTACTTC.

V gene TRBV5-5 combines with J gene TRBJ1-2; a possible D gene is TRBD1 (6 bases). Germline-derived CDR1 and CDR2 are SGHKS and YYEKEE (reference sequence). The V and J ends lost 2 bases and 0 bases respectively, with 14 bases between them. The CDR3 runs to 16 residues. This chain's CDR3 is CASSLGIGGPNYGYTF. The CDR3 bases are TGTGCCAGCAGCTTAGGTATTGGGGGGCCTAACTATGGCTACACCTTC.

The chain employs TRBV3-1 (or the pseudogene TRBV3-2) and TRBJ2-3; 7 bases map to TRBD2. J was trimmed by 2 bases and V by 7 bases; bases with no gene match: 6. The CDR3 runs 14 residues. CDR1 is LGHDT and CDR2 is YNNKEL in the germline V gene (reference sequence). The CDR3, as DNA: TGTGCCAGCAAAGCGGGGTACTACACAGATACGCAGTATTTT. Its translation: CASKAGYYTDTQYF.

The CDR3 loop reads CASLKGQYNSPLHF. The CDR3 DNA follows: TGTGCCAGCCTTAAGGGACAGTATAATTCACCCCTCCACTTT. The J gene is TRBJ1-6, the V gene TRBV7-9; 7 bases are shared with TRBD1. The CDR3 has 14 amino acids. J gave up 4 bases and V 8 bases, and 5 bases lay outside the gene matches. CDR1 is SEHNR, CDR2 FQNEAQ, per germline (reference sequence).

CDR3 sequence reads: CASSQPTGRERGYTF. Here the CDR3 DNA reads TGCGCCAGCAGCCAACCTACGGGGAGGGAGAGGGGCTACACCTTC. The chain recombines TRBV4-1 with TRBJ1-2; no clear D. The germline V and J ends were trimmed by 2 bases and 8 bases, with 18 bases remaining between them. The CDR3 is 15 amino acids. Germline V gene lookup returns CDR1 MGHRA and CDR2 YSYEKL.

This clone was detected once. This chain uses TRBV5-1 with TRBJ1-5; D uncertain. CDR3 length equals 16 residues. The germline V gene has CDR1 SGHRS and CDR2 YFSETQ. The V and J ends lost 0 bases and 5 bases respectively, with 15 bases between them. In DNA form, the CDR3 reads TGCGCCAGCAGCTTGGTGGACGCAATATGGGATCAGCCCCAGCATTTT. It specifies CASSLVDAIWDQPQHF.

This rearrangement joins TRBV4-2 to TRBJ2-7; 8 positions match TRBD1. Germline CDR1 LGHNA, CDR2 YNFKEQ. The CDR3 extends over 14 amino acids. V gave up 3 bases and J gave up 3 bases; unmatched junction bases: 4. CDR3 nucleotide sequence: TGTGCCAGCAGCCACCAGGACAGGGACTACGAGCAGTACTTC. Translation: CASSHQDRDYEQYF.

The J gene is TRBJ1-5, the V gene TRBV19, with D tentatively TRBD1 (5 bases). The CDR3 has 13 residues. Trimming removed 7 bases from V and 3 bases from J, with 10 bases in between. The V gene's germline CDR1 is LNHDA and CDR2 SQIVND (reference sequence). The DNA for the CDR3 is TGTGCCAGTATGTTACAGGACAATCAGCCCCAGCATTTT. Encoded protein: CASMLQDNQPQHF.

This chain links TRBV3-1 (or the pseudogene TRBV3-2) with TRBJ2-7; 8 bases fit TRBD1. Per germline, CDR1 LGHDT and CDR2 YNNKEL (reference sequence). This CDR3 comprises 14 residues. The ends lost 1 base at V and 5 bases at J; junction bases unmatched: 4. The chain's CDR3 is CASSQGQGMDEQYF. The CDR3 coding sequence is TGTGCCAGCAGCCAAGGACAGGGGATGGACGAGCAGTACTTC.

This chain links TRBV4-2 with TRBJ2-5; D remains ambiguous. The length of the CDR3 is 13 residues. V gave up 4 bases and J gave up 12 bases, with 18 bases separating them. Germline values: CDR1 LGHNA, CDR2 YNFKEQ. As DNA, the CDR3 is TGTGCCAGCAGCCGTGACCCCCTTGGGTTAGAGTACTTC. Protein product: CASSRDPLGLEYF.

The chain carries TRBV29-1 and TRBJ1-3, with D tentatively TRBD1 (5 bases). CDR1 is SQVTM and CDR2 is ANQGSEA in the germline V gene. Trimming cost V 2 bases and J 2 bases, with 7 bases left between them. This CDR3 comprises 13 residues. The CDR3 coding sequence is TGCAGCGTTGAATTGGGGGCTGGAAACACCATATATTTT. Amino acid sequence: CSVELGAGNTIYF.

V gene TRBV9 combines with J gene TRBJ2-2; 9 bases fit TRBD2. The CDR3 loop spans 18 amino acids. With V trimmed by 4 bases and J by 3 bases, 13 bases remained unmatched. Per germline, CDR1 SGDLS and CDR2 YYNGEE. This CDR3 is CASSSRGSGGADTGELFF. Here the CDR3 DNA reads TGTGCCAGCAGCTCCCGAGGTAGCGGGGGAGCGGACACCGGGGAGCTGTTTTTT.

As to this clone: An end of the junction differs from the germline gene, which may be a read error. V gene TRBV14 combines with J gene TRBJ2-7; no reliable D call. CDR1 is SGHDN, CDR2 FVKESK, per germline. This CDR3 contains 13 residues. The CDR3 bases are TGTGCCAGCAGCCAAGATCTCGGTTACGGGCAGTACTTC. Protein product: CASSQDLGYGQYF.